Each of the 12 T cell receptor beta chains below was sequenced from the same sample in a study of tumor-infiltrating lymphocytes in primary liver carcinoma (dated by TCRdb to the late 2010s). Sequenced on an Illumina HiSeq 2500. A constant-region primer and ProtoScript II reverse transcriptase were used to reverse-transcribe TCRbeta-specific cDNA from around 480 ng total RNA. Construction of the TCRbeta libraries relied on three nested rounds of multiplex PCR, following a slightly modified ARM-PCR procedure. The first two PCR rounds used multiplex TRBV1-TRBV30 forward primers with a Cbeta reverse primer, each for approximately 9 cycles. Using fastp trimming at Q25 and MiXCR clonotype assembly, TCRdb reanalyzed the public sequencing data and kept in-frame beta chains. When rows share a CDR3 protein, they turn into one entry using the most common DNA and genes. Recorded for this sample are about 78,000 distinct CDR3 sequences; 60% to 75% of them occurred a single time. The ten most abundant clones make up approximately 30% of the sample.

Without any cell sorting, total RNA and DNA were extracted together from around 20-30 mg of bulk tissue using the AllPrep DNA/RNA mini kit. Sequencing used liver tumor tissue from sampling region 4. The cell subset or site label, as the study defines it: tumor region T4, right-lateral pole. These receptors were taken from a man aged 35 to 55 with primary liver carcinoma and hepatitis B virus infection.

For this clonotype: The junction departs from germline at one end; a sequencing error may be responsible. Here the CDR3 reads CASSLTGAYEQYF. DNA for the CDR3: TGTGCCAGCAGTTTGACAGGGGCCTACGAACAGTACTTC. The rearrangement links TRBV28 to TRBJ2-7, with 8 bases lining up with TRBD1. Germline lookup yields CDR1 MDHEN and CDR2 SYDVKM. This CDR3 contains 13 residues.

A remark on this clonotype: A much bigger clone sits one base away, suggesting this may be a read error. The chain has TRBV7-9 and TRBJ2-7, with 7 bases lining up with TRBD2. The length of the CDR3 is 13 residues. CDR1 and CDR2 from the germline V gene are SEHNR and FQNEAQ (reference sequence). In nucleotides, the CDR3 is TGTGCCACCAGCCGTAGCGGGTCCTACGAGCAGTACTTC. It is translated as CATSRSGSYEQYF.

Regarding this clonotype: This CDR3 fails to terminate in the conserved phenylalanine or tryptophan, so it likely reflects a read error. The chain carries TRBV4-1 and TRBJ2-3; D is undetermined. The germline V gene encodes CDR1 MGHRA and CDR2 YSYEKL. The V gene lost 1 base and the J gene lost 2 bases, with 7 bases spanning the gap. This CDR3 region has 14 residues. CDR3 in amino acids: CASSQGQTTDTQYL. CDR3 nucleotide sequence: TGCGCCAGCAGCCAAGGCCAGACCACAGATACGCAGTATTTG.

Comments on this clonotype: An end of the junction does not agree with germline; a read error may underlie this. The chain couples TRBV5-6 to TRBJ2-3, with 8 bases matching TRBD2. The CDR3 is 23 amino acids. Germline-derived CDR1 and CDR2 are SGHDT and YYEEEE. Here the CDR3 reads CASSSILWTPRSGSGRGTDKQYF. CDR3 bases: TGTGCCAGCAGCTCCATCCTCTGGACACCTCGCAGCGGGAGTGGTAGGGGCACAGATAAGCAGTATTTT.

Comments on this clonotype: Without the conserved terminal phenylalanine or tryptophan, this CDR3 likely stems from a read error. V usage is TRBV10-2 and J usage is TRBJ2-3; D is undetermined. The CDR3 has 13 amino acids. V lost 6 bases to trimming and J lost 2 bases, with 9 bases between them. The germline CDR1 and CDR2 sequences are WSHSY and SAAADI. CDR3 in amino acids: CASRSIYTDTQYL. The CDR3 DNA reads TGCGCCAGCAGGAGCATTTACACAGATACGCAGTATCTT.

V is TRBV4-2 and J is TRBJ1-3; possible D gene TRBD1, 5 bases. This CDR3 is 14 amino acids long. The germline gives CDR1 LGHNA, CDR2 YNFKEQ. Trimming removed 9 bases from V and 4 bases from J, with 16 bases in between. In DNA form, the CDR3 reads TGTGCCAGGAGCAGGGACGAGGTGGGAAACACCATATATTTT. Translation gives CARSRDEVGNTIYF.

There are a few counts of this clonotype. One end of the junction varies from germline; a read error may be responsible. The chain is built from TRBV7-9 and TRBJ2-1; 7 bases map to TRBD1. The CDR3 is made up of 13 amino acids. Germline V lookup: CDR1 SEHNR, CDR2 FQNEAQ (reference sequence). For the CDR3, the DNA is TGTGCCGGCAGCTCATCAGGGGGCAATGAGCAGTTCTTC. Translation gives CAGSSSGGNEQFF. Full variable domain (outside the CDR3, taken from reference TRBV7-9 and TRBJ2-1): DTGVSQNPRHKITKRGQNVTFRCDPISEHNRLYWYRQTLGQGPEFLTYFQNEAQLEKSRLLSDRFSAERPKGSFSTLEIQRTEQGDSAMYLCAGSSSGGNEQFFGPGTRLTVL.

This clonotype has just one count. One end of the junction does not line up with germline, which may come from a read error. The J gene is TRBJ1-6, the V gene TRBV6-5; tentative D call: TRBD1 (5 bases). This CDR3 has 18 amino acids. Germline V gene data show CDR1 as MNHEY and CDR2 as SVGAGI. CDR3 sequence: CVSSYSPFQWGDNSPLHF. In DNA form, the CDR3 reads TGTGTCAGCAGTTACTCGCCCTTCCAGTGGGGGGATAATTCACCTCTCCACTTT.

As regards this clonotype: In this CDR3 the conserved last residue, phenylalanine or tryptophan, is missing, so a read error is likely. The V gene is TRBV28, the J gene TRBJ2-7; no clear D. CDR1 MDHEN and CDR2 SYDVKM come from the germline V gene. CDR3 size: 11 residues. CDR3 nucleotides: TGTGCCTGCAGCAATTCCCACGAGCAGTACTCC. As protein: CACSNSHEQYS.

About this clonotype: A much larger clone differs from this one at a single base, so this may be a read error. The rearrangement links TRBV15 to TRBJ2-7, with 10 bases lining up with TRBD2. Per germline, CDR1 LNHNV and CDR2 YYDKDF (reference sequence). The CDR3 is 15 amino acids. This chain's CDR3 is CATSALTSGNYERYF. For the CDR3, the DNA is TGTGCCACCAGCGCTCTAACTAGCGGGAACTACGAGCGGTACTTC. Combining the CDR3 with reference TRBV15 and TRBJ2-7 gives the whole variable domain DAMVIQNPRYQVTQFGKPVTLSCSQTLNHNVMYWYQQKSSQAPKLLFHYYDKDFNNEADTPDNFQSRRPNTSFCFLDIRSPGLGDTAMYLCATSALTSGNYERYFGPGTRLTVT.

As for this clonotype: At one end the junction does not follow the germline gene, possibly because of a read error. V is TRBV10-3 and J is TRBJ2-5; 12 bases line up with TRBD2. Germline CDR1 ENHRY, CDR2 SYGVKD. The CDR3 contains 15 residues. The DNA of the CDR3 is TGTGCCTTCAGTATCCGACTAGCGGGGGTAGTGTCCCAGTACTTC. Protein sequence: CAFSIRLAGVVSQYF.

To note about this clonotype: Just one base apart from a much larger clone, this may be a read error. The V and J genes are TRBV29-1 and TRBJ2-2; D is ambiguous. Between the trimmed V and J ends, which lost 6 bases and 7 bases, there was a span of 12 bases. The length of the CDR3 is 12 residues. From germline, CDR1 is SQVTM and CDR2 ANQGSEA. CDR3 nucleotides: TGCAGCGTGAGCGCCCCCGGCGGGGAGCTGTTTTTT. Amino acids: CSVSAPGGELFF.